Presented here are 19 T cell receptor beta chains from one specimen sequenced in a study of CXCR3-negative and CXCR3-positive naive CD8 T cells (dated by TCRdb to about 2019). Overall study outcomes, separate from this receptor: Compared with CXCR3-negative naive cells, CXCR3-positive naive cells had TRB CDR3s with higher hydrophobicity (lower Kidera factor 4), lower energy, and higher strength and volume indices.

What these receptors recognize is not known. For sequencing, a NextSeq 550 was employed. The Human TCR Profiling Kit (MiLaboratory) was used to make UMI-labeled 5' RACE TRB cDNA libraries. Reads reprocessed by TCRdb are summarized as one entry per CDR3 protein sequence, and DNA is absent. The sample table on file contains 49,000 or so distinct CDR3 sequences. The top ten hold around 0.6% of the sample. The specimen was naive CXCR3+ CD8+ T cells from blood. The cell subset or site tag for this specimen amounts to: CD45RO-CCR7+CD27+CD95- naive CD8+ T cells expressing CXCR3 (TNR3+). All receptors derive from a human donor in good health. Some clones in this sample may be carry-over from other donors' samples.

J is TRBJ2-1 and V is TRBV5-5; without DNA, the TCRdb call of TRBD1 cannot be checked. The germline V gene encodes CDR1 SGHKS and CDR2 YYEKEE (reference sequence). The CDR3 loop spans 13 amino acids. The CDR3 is CASSPQGYNEQFF.

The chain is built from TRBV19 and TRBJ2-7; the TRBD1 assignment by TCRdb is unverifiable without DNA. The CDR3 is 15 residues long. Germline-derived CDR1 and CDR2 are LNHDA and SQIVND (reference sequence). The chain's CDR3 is CASSRLWTGADEQYF.

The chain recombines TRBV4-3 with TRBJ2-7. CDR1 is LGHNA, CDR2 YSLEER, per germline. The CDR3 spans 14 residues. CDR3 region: CASSQERGPYEQYF.

The CDR3 spells CASSQDGAPNEQFF. The chain is built from TRBV14 and TRBJ2-1. This CDR3 is built from 14 residues. The germline V gene encodes CDR1 SGHDN and CDR2 FVKESK.

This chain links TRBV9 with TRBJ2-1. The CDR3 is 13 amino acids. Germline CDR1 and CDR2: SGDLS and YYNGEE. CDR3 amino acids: CASSGSRSNEQFF.

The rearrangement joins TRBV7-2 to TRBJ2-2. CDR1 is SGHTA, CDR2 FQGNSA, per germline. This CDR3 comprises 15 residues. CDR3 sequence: CASSFREYNTGELFF.

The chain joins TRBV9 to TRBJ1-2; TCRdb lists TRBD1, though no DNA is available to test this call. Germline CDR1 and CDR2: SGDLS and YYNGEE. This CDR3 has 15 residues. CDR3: CASSGVRDRGYGYTF. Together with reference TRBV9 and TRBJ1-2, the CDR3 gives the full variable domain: DSGVTQTPKHLITATGQRVTLRCSPRSGDLSVYWYQQSLDQGLQFLIQYYNGEERAKGNILERFSAQQFPDLHSELNLSSLELGDSALYFCASSGVRDRGYGYTFGSGTRLTVV.

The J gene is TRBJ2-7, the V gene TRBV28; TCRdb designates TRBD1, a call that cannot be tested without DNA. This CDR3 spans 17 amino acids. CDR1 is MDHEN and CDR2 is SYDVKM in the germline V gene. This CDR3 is CASSLWVGQGANYEQYF. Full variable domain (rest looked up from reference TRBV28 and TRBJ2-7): DVKVTQSSRYLVKRTGEKVFLECVQDMDHENMFWYRQDPGLGLRLIYFSYDVKMKEKGDIPEGYSVSREKKERFSLILESASTNQTSMYLCASSLWVGQGANYEQYFGPGTRLTVT.

The CDR3 spells CASSYSAGYYGYTF. The chain links TRBV6-5 to TRBJ1-2; the TRBD1 assignment by TCRdb is unverifiable without DNA. The CDR3 is made up of 14 amino acids. Germline V CDR1 and CDR2: MNHEY, SVGAGI.

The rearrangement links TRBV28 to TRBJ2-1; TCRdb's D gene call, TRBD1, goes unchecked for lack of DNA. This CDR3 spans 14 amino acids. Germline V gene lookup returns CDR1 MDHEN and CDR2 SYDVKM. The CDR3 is CASSLGSGTNEQFF.

CDR3 region: CASSLEDRVEGYTF. The chain employs TRBV7-2 and TRBJ1-2; TCRdb selects TRBD1, and the lack of DNA leaves this call unchecked. In germline, CDR1 is SGHTA, CDR2 FQGNSA. The CDR3 spans 14 residues.

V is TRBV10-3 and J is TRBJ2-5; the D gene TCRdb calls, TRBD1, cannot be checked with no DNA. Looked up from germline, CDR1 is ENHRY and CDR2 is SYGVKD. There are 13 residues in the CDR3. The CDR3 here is CAAGTNLQETQYF.

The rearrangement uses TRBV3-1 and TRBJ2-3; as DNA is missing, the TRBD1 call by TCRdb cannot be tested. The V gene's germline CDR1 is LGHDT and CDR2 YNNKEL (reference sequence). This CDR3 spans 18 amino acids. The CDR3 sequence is CASSQEEEGGAGTDTQYF.

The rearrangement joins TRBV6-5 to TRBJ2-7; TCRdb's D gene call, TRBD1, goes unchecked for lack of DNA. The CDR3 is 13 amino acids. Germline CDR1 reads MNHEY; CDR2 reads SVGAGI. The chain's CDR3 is CASTGGSTYEQYF.

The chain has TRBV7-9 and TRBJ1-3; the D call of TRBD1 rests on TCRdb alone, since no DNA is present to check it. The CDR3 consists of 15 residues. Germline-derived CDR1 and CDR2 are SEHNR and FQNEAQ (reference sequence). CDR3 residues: CASSFQGAQGNTIYF.

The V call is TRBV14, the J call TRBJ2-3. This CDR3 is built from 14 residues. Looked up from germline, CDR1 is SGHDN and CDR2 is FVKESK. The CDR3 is CASSQDRPPDTQYF.

The CDR3 loop is CASSLSGGNEQYF. This sequence joins TRBV28 and TRBJ2-7; TCRdb reports TRBD1, a call that lacks DNA to check it against. This CDR3 has 13 residues. Germline CDR1 reads MDHEN; CDR2 reads SYDVKM.

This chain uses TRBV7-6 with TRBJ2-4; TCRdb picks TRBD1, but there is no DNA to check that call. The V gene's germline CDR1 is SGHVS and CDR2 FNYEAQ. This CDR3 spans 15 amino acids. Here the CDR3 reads CASRLGTEAKNIQYF.

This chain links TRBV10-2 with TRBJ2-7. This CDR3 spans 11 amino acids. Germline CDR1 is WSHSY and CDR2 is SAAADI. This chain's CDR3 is CASSDLYEQYF.